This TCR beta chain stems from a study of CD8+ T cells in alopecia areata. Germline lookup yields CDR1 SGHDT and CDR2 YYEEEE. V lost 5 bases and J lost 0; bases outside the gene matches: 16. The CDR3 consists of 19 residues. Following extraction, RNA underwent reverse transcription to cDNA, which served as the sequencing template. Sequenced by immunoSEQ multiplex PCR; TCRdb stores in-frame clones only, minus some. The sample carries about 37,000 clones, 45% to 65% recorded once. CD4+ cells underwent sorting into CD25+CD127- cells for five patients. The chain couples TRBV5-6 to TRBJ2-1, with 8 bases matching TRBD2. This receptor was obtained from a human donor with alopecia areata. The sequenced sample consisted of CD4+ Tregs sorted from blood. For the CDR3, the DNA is TGTGCCAGCAGGGGGGGCGAGATAGCGGGGCCGAGCTCCTACAATGAGCAGTTCTTC. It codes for CASRGGEIAGPSSYNEQFF.